This record covers a single T cell receptor beta chain. What it binds is not known. Only in-frame clones appear in the TCRdb table, and some are missing; sequencing was by immunoSEQ multiplex PCR. The sample contains roughly 130,000 clones, around 90% of which appear only once. The data were taken from a study of radiotherapy plus CTLA-4 blockade in lung cancer. Study context: Objective responses arose in roughly 20% of patients, and around 30% experienced disease control. General study findings and limits: The study found tumor-derived TCR clones expanded in blood after radiotherapy plus ipilimumab.

This CDR3 spans 15 amino acids. CDR1 is LNHDA, CDR2 SQIVND, per germline (reference sequence). The junction had 5 bases not matched to a gene; V was cut back by 2 bases and J by 4 bases. Receiving focal radiation plus CTLA-4 blockade with ipilimumab were patients who had chemo-refractory metastatic non-small-cell lung cancer. The sequence came from a human donor with non-small cell lung cancer that progressed on radiotherapy plus ipilimumab. The genes are TRBV19 and TRBJ1-2, with TRBD1 matching 9 bases. Sequencing was performed on peripheral blood, taken from a patient treated with radiotherapy plus ipilimumab. CDR3 region: CASSIWGQGGYGYTF. DNA of the CDR3: TGTGCCAGTAGTATATGGGGACAGGGAGGCTATGGCTACACCTTC. The full variable domain, in which reference TRBV19 and TRBJ1-2 provide the parts outside the CDR3, is DGGITQSPKYLFRKEGQNVTLSCEQNLNHDAMYWYRQDPGQGLRLIYYSQIVNDFQKGDIAEGYSVSREKKESFPLTVTSAQKNPTAFYLCASSIWGQGGYGYTFGSGTRLTVV.